The entry that follows covers one T cell receptor (beta chain) sequence. What it binds is unknown. The germline V gene encodes CDR1 MNHEY and CDR2 SVGAGI. CDR3 size: 14 residues. Trimming removed 0 bases at V and 4 bases at J, with 9 bases between. Sequencing of each sample assayed roughly 100,000 TCR templates. Some clones are missing from TCRdb's copy, which holds only in-frame ones; the method was immunoSEQ multiplex PCR. The repertoire holds approximately 100,000 clones, around 90% seen once, with around 12% in the top ten. The data derive from a study of siplizumab effects on memory and regulatory T cells. Overall study findings and caveats: A minor share of alloreactive clones matched unstimulated subsets. Suppressive function of proliferating Tregs from siplizumab cultures was not confirmed. A naive or memory phenotype could not be assigned to roughly 80-95% of the proliferating CD4+ or CD8+ clones.

The TCR was taken from a human donor in good health. J is TRBJ1-2 and V is TRBV6-5, with a weak D call TRBD1 (6 bases). The sample was non-Treg CD4+ T cells sorted from blood. The CDR3 region has the DNA TGTGCCAGCAGTTACTCGAGGGGGTCCTATGGCTACACCTTC. This translates into CASSYSRGSYGYTF.